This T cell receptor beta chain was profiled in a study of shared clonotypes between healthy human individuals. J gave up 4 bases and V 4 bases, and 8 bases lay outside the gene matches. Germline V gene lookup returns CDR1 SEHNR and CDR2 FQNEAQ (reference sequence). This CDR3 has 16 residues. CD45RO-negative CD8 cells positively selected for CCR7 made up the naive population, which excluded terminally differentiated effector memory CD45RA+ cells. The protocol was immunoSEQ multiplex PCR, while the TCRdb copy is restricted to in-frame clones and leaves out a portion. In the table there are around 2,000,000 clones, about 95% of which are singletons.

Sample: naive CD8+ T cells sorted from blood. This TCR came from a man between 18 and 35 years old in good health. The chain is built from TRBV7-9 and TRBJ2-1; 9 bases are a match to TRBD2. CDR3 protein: CASSSLSGGIYNEQFF. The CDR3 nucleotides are TGTGCCAGCAGCTCTTTGAGCGGGGGGATTTACAATGAGCAGTTCTTC.